A single sample is the source of the 25 T cell receptor beta chains below, sequenced in a study of PD-1 blockade in classical Hodgkin lymphoma. Method: immunoSEQ multiplex PCR; TCRdb's copy keeps in-frame clones and lacks some. The sample comprises 35,000 to 45,000 clones, about 72% of which are singletons, and 2.5% to 3.5% rests with the top ten. Autologous stem cell transplantation was followed by relapse in every patient, and brentuximab vedotin exposure varied. Here the sequenced sample was peripheral blood mononuclear cells (PBMCs), taken at baseline. The receptors here all came from a human donor with classical Hodgkin lymphoma.

By sample fraction, this clone is medium-sized. The chain joins TRBV28 to TRBJ1-1; D is perhaps TRBD1 (5 bases). Germline assignment: CDR1 MDHEN and CDR2 SYDVKM. The CDR3 spans 14 residues. With 1 base removed from V and 1 base from J, the gap between germline ends came to 7 bases. CDR3 sequence (DNA): TGTGCCAGCAGTTTATACGGGGCGAACACTGAAGCTTTCTTT. Translating gives CASSLYGANTEAFF.

V usage is TRBV11-2 and J usage is TRBJ2-7; 7 bases align to TRBD1. The V gene end was trimmed by 4 bases and the J gene end by 2 bases; junction bases not matched to a gene: 11. This CDR3 comprises 16 residues. Germline V gives CDR1 SGHAT, CDR2 FQNNGV. DNA of the CDR3: TGTGCCAGCAGCTCCATTAACCCGCAGGGGGCCTACGAGCAGTACTTC. Residues: CASSSINPQGAYEQYF. The variable domain in full, completed from reference TRBV11-2 and TRBJ2-7, reads EAGVAQSPRYKIIEKRQSVAFWCNPISGHATLYWYQQILGQGPKLLIQFQNNGVVDDSQLPKDRFSAERLKGVDSTLKIQPAKLEDSAVYLCASSSINPQGAYEQYFGPGTRLTVT.

CDR3 protein: CASRGADTEAFF. The CDR3 DNA reads as TGTGCCAGTAGGGGGGCCGACACTGAAGCTTTCTTT. The genes are TRBV7-7 and TRBJ1-1, with TRBD1 as a possible D gene (6 bases). The CDR3 loop spans 12 amino acids. V lost 9 bases and J lost 3, with 11 bases in between. Germline V gene lookup returns CDR1 SSHAT and CDR2 FNYEAQ (reference sequence).

A few counts support this clone. The V call is TRBV2, the J call TRBJ2-7; D remains unclear. This CDR3 is built from 12 residues. V was cut by 6 bases and J by 5 bases, with 11 bases left in between. CDR1 and CDR2 from the germline V gene are SNHLY and FYNNEI. CDR3 region: CASRVAGHEQYF. CDR3 nucleotides: TGTGCCAGCAGGGTGGCTGGCCACGAGCAGTACTTC.

The genes are TRBV7-3 and TRBJ2-1; 13 positions agree with TRBD2. The CDR3 has 12 amino acids. With V trimmed by 8 bases and J by 11 bases, 3 bases remained unmatched. Germline assignment: CDR1 SGHTA and CDR2 FQGTGA. CDR3 loop: CASGLAGAQQFF. The CDR3 DNA sequence: TGTGCCAGCGGACTAGCGGGAGCCCAGCAGTTCTTC.

V gene TRBV4-3 combines with J gene TRBJ2-4; 8 nucleotides agree with TRBD1. The germline V gene has CDR1 LGHNA and CDR2 YSLEER. The CDR3 consists of 19 residues. V dropped 0 bases and J dropped 0; count of bases not matched to a gene: 10. The CDR3 reads CASSQDSWTGTLAKNIQYF. Written as DNA, the CDR3 is TGCGCCAGCAGCCAAGATTCGTGGACAGGGACTCTAGCCAAAAACATTCAGTACTTC.

The chain is built from TRBV5-1 and TRBJ1-1; possibly TRBD1 for D (6 bases). In germline, CDR1 is SGHRS, CDR2 YFSETQ. This CDR3 has 17 residues. Trimming stripped 2 bases from V and 0 bases from J, with 17 bases between. CDR3 loop: CASSFAGAGLMNTEAFF. In DNA, the CDR3 is TGCGCCAGCAGCTTCGCAGGGGCCGGCCTTATGAACACTGAAGCTTTCTTT.

This clone has only a few counts. Other DNA sequences in the sample encode the same CDR3. The chain joins TRBV6-5 to TRBJ1-1, with 7 positions matching TRBD1. The ends lost 1 base at V and 6 bases at J; junction bases unmatched: 8. In germline, CDR1 is MNHEY, CDR2 SVGAGI. There are 15 residues in the CDR3. CDR3 region: CASSYLSTGASEAFF. The CDR3 DNA reads TGTGCCAGCAGTTACTTAAGCACAGGGGCCTCTGAAGCTTTCTTT.

This clone showed up just a few times. This sequence joins TRBV7-9 and TRBJ2-6; the D gene is possibly TRBD1 (6 bases). CDR3 length equals 18 residues. Trimming removed 4 bases from V and 0 bases from J, with 16 bases in between. From germline, CDR1 is SEHNR and CDR2 FQNEAQ (reference sequence). CDR3 in amino acids: CASSSVGGPSSGANVLTF. The CDR3 DNA sequence: TGTGCCAGCAGCTCAGTAGGGGGTCCTAGCTCTGGGGCCAACGTCCTGACTTTC.

This clone has a handful of counts. The chain couples TRBV15 to TRBJ2-5, with a possible D match to TRBD1 (5 bases). The V gene lost 5 bases and the J gene lost 2 bases, with 21 bases spanning the gap. Germline V lookup: CDR1 LNHNV, CDR2 YYDKDF (reference sequence). The CDR3 is made up of 17 amino acids. In nucleotides, the CDR3 is TGTGCCACCAGCTTTCCCGCCGTGTTAGGGGTACAAGAGACCCAGTACTTC. It codes for CATSFPAVLGVQETQYF.

A single count supports this clone. This chain uses TRBV20-1 with TRBJ1-2; D uncertain. CDR1 and CDR2 (germline): DFQATT, SNEGSKA (reference sequence). Trimming cost V 6 bases and J 1 base, with 6 bases left between them. The CDR3 sequence is 11 residues long. This CDR3 is CSAKFNYGYTF. The CDR3 DNA reads as TGCAGTGCAAAATTTAACTATGGCTACACCTTC.

Ten or more counts support this clone. This chain joins TRBV28 and TRBJ2-7, with a weak D call TRBD1 (5 bases). The CDR3 covers 13 residues. Trimming took off 7 bases at V and 3 bases at J, with 13 bases between the two ends. CDR1 and CDR2 from the germline V gene are MDHEN and SYDVKM. The CDR3 DNA reads as TGTGCCAGCAACCCCGGACACAACTACGAGCAGTACTTC. Amino acid sequence: CASNPGHNYEQYF.

This chain uses TRBV7-3 with TRBJ2-2; TRBD2 agrees at 10 bases. The CDR3 spans 15 residues. Germline loops: CDR1 SGHTA, CDR2 FQGTGA. V trimming: 7 bases; J trimming: 7 bases; junction bases outside the gene matches: 9. The CDR3 DNA reads as TGTGCCAGCAAGAACACAGCGGGAGGGAACGGGGAGCTGTTTTTT. Residues: CASKNTAGGNGELFF.

The V and J genes are TRBV27 and TRBJ1-1; D call uncertain. This CDR3 contains 13 residues. CDR1 and CDR2 from the germline V gene are MNHEY and SMNVEV (reference sequence). Trimming took 5 bases from V and 7 from J, leaving 14 bases between them. The CDR3 bases are TGTGCCAGCAGTGAGGGCGCCTGGGTTGAAGCTTTCTTT. Protein: CASSEGAWVEAFF.

The V call is TRBV13, the J call TRBJ2-2, with 10 nucleotides matching TRBD1. After removal of 2 bases from V and 5 bases from J, the junction contained 5 bases not matched to a gene. CDR1 is PRHDT and CDR2 is FYEKMQ in the germline V gene (reference sequence). The CDR3 sequence is 16 residues long. CDR3 in DNA: TGTGCCAGCAGCTTATCGGACAGGGGGTTTACCGGGGAGCTGTTTTTT. Its protein is CASSLSDRGFTGELFF.

The chain couples TRBV4-3 to TRBJ2-7, with D perhaps assigned TRBD1 or TRBD2 (5 bases each). V was clipped by 3 bases and J by 0 bases, with 12 bases between them. The CDR3 consists of 15 residues. CDR1 and CDR2 (germline): LGHNA, YSLEER. CDR3 loop: CASSQKGRNSYEQYF. Here the CDR3 DNA reads TGCGCCAGCAGCCAGAAGGGACGGAACTCCTACGAGCAGTACTTC.

V gene TRBV2 combines with J gene TRBJ2-1, with TRBD1 identical over 7 bases. V trimming: 8 bases; J trimming: 6 bases; junction bases outside the gene matches: 4. Germline loops: CDR1 SNHLY, CDR2 FYNNEI. The CDR3 is 12 amino acids. This CDR3 reads CASGDSLNEQFF. The CDR3 DNA follows: TGTGCCAGCGGGGACAGCCTCAATGAGCAGTTCTTC.

The V and J genes are TRBV18 and TRBJ1-1; 9 nucleotides align to TRBD1. The CDR3 has 14 residues. Germline CDR1 and CDR2: KGHSH and LQKENI. V was clipped by 4 bases and J by 7 bases; unmatched bases: 7. The DNA of the CDR3 is TGTGCCAGCTCACGGGGACAGGGAGGTAATGAAGCTTTCTTT. Amino acids: CASSRGQGGNEAFF.

Of note for this clone: In the same sample, other DNA sequences code for this CDR3. The chain joins TRBV9 to TRBJ2-7; possible D gene TRBD2, 5 bases. Germline V gene data show CDR1 as SGDLS and CDR2 as YYNGEE. V was pared by 1 base and J by 1 base, with 9 bases between. The CDR3 extends over 14 amino acids. This CDR3 is CASSVYGGSYEQYF. CDR3 coding DNA: TGTGCCAGCAGCGTATACGGCGGGTCCTACGAGCAGTACTTC.

The chain uses TRBV5-8 and TRBJ1-5; D call uncertain. The CDR3 loop spans 13 amino acids. The V and J ends lost 4 bases and 1 base respectively, with 6 bases between them. Germline V lookup: CDR1 SGHTS, CDR2 YDEGEE. CDR3 sequence (DNA): TGTGCCAGCAGCCGAGCCAGCAATCAGCCCCAGCATTTT. Translating it yields CASSRASNQPQHF.

The chain couples TRBV7-3 to TRBJ2-3, with TRBD2 matching 12 bases. The CDR3 has 20 amino acids. Per germline, CDR1 SGHTA and CDR2 FQGTGA. The ends lost 5 bases at V and 1 base at J; junction bases unmatched: 16. CDR3 DNA sequence: TGTGCCAGCAGCCCTAAGCGGCTAGCGGGGGGGCGGTGGGGCACAGATACGCAGTATTTT. Translated, it gives CASSPKRLAGGRWGTDTQYF.

This chain uses TRBV18 with TRBJ2-5; 9 bases are a match to TRBD2. The germline V gene encodes CDR1 KGHSH and CDR2 LQKENI. V dropped 4 bases and J dropped 0; count of bases not matched to a gene: 6. The CDR3 has 16 residues. The CDR3 loop reads CASSHKSGGYQETQYF. The CDR3 coding sequence is TGTGCCAGCTCACACAAAAGCGGGGGGTACCAAGAGACCCAGTACTTC.

V usage is TRBV6-5 and J usage is TRBJ2-7; TRBD2 is a possible D gene (6 bases). V lost 5 bases and J 3 bases, leaving 11 bases between the germline ends. This CDR3 has 13 residues. Germline V gives CDR1 MNHEY, CDR2 SVGAGI. CDR3 coding DNA: TGTGCCAGCAGTCTGATGACTAGCTACGAGCAGTACTTC. This translates into CASSLMTSYEQYF.

J is TRBJ2-6 and V is TRBV19, with D unresolved. The CDR3 has 12 residues. The germline V gene has CDR1 LNHDA and CDR2 SQIVND (reference sequence). The germline V and J ends were trimmed by 8 bases and 4 bases, with 6 bases remaining between them. Here the CDR3 reads CASSSGANVLTF. The CDR3 DNA is TGTGCCAGTTCTTCCGGGGCCAACGTCCTGACTTTC.

The J gene is TRBJ2-1, the V gene TRBV7-7, with D hard to call. The CDR3 is made up of 13 amino acids. CDR1 is SSHAT and CDR2 is FNYEAQ in the germline V gene (reference sequence). Trimming left V 3 bases short and J 3 bases short, with 6 bases between. CDR3 sequence reads: CASSFNIYNEQFF. The CDR3 nucleotides read TGTGCCAGCAGCTTTAACATCTACAATGAGCAGTTCTTC.